A single sample is the source of the 10 T cell receptor beta chains below, sequenced in a study of blood T cells in healthy people across ages. Next came a second PCR, run for about 6 to 12 cycles, which used a sample-barcoded 5' primer along with a J-beta primer mix. TCRdb used MiXCR to reprocess the 5' RACE reads, holding one entry per CDR3 protein. The sample holds some 860,000 distinct CDR3 sequences; roughly 50% are singletons and the top ten take about 26%. The specimen sequenced was blood. The receptors come from a man aged 35 to 55 in good health.

The V and J genes are TRBV14 and TRBJ2-1; TRBD2 agrees at 10 bases. Unmatched junction bases numbered 6, after V lost 1 base and J lost 12 bases. The germline gives CDR1 SGHDN, CDR2 FVKESK. The CDR3 is 14 amino acids. CDR3 sequence: CASSQALLAGGQFF. The CDR3 DNA reads as TGTGCCAGCAGCCAAGCCTTGTTAGCGGGAGGGCAGTTCTTC.

This clonotype appeared once. The chain links TRBV5-1 to TRBJ2-3, with 7 bases matching TRBD1. V dropped 4 bases and J dropped 4; count of bases not matched to a gene: 6. The CDR3 totals 14 residues. Germline CDR1 is SGHRS and CDR2 is YFSETQ. Written as DNA, the CDR3 is TGCGCCAGCAGCCCCAGGGGGAGCGCAGATACGCAGTATTTT. Translated: CASSPRGSADTQYF.

The V and J genes are TRBV12-3 or TRBV12-4 and TRBJ1-2; D is uncertain. V was cut by 3 bases and J by 8 bases, with 10 bases left in between. This CDR3 spans 12 amino acids. As DNA, the CDR3 is TGTGCCAGCAGTTTTACCCGCCAGGGCTACACCTTC. The encoded protein is CASSFTRQGYTF.

The chain joins TRBV28 to TRBJ2-3; weak D call: TRBD1 (5 bases). The CDR3 is 15 residues long. Trimming removed 4 bases at V and 2 bases at J, with 13 bases between. Germline CDR1 reads MDHEN; CDR2 reads SYDVKM. CDR3 amino acids: CASSSRALPTDTQYF. The DNA for the CDR3 is TGTGCCAGCAGTTCCAGGGCCCTACCCACAGATACGCAGTATTTT.

There are a few counts of this clonotype. V usage is TRBV28 and J usage is TRBJ1-6; perhaps TRBD1 as D (5 bases). There are 15 residues in the CDR3. Germline V gene lookup returns CDR1 MDHEN and CDR2 SYDVKM. Trimming removed 6 bases at V and 7 bases at J, with 16 bases between. The CDR3 is CASRGRGLGNSPLHF. The DNA for the CDR3 is TGTGCCAGCAGGGGGAGGGGACTAGGGAATTCACCCCTCCACTTT.

In its sample, this clonotype was seen a few times. V is TRBV12-5 and J is TRBJ2-3; 14 positions agree with TRBD2. Germline values: CDR1 LGHNT, CDR2 FRNRAP. J was trimmed by 5 bases and V by 6 bases; bases with no gene match: 7. The CDR3 is 16 residues long. The CDR3 bases are TGTGCTAGTGGCCAAGGACTAGCGGGAGGAGTAGATACGCAGTATTTT. Protein: CASGQGLAGGVDTQYF. Full variable domain (rest looked up from reference TRBV12-5 and TRBJ2-3): DARVTQTPRHKVTEMGQEVTMRCQPILGHNTVFWYRQTMMQGLELLAYFRNRAPLDDSGMPKDRFSAEMPDATLATLKIQPSEPRDSAVYFCASGQGLAGGVDTQYFGPGTRLTVL.

A few counts support this clonotype. J is TRBJ1-6 and V is TRBV7-2, with D possibly TRBD1 on 6 matching bases. The germline CDR1 and CDR2 sequences are SGHTA and FQGNSA. The CDR3 contains 15 residues. The V end was cut by 6 bases, the J end by 2 bases, with 11 bases between. CDR3 nucleotides: TGTGCCAGCAGTTCAGGGGACGCCTATAATTCACCCCTCCACTTT. Amino acid sequence: CASSSGDAYNSPLHF.

The rearrangement joins TRBV28 to TRBJ1-6; D perhaps matches TRBD1 (6 bases). CDR1 is MDHEN and CDR2 is SYDVKM in the germline V gene. This CDR3 has 15 amino acids. V was cut by 4 bases and J by 7 bases, with 14 bases left in between. In DNA form, the CDR3 reads TGTGCCAGCAGTTGTGGGGGCATGGGGAATTCACCCCTCCACTTT. It translates to CASSCGGMGNSPLHF.

This clonotype was seen more than once but under ten times. V is TRBV5-6 and J is TRBJ2-3, with 9 positions matching TRBD1. The CDR3 has 16 residues. Trimming removed 4 bases from V and 3 bases from J; junction bases left unmatched: 9. Germline V gene lookup returns CDR1 SGHDT and CDR2 YYEEEE. This CDR3 is CASSRTGTGRTDTQYF. The CDR3 DNA reads as TGTGCCAGCAGCCGTACCGGGACAGGGAGGACAGATACGCAGTATTTT.

The V gene is TRBV7-2, the J gene TRBJ2-3, with 10 bases lining up with TRBD2. Germline-derived CDR1 and CDR2 are SGHTA and FQGNSA. CDR3 length: 15 amino acids. Losses at the gene ends were 6 bases for V and 2 bases for J; bases not matched to a gene: 5. CDR3 nucleotide sequence: TGTGCCAGCAGTGCTAGCGGGGGCCACACAGATACGCAGTATTTT. This encodes CASSASGGHTDTQYF.